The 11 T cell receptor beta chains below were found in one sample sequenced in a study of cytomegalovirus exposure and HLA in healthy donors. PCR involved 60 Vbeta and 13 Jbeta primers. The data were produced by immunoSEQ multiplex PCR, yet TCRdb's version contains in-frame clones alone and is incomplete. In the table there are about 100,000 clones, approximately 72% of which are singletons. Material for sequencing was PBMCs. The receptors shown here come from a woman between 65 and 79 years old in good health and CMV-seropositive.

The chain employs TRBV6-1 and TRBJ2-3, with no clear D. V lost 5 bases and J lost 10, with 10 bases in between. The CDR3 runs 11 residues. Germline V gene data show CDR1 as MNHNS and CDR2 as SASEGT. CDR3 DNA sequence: TGTGCCAGCAGTACGGCAGGTGCGCAGTATTTT. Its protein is CASSTAGAQYF.

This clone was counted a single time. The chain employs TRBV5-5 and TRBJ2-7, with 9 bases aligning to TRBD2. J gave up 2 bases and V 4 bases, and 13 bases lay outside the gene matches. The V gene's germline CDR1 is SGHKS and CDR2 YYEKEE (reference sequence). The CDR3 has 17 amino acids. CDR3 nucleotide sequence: TGTGCCAGCAGCCCCGGGAGCGGGAGGCTATCTGCCTACGAGCAGTACTTC. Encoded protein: CASSPGSGRLSAYEQYF.

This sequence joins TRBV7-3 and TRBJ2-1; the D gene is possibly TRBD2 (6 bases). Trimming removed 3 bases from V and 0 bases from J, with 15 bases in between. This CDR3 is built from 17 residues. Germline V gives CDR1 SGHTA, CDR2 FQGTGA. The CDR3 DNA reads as TGTGCCAGCAGCTTCATAGCGGATATGAGCTCCTACAATGAGCAGTTCTTC. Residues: CASSFIADMSSYNEQFF.

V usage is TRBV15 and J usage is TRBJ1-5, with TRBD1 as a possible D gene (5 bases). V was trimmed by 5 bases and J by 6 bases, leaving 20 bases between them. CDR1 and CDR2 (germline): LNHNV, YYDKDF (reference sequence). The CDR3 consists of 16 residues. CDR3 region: CATSVETGAGGQPQHF. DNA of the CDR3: TGTGCCACCAGCGTGGAGACCGGGGCCGGGGGTCAGCCCCAGCATTTT.

The CDR3 region has the DNA TGTGCCAGCAGCTTAACTAGCTATGAGCAGTTCTTC. This gives the protein CASSLTSYEQFF. The rearrangement joins TRBV7-2 to TRBJ2-1; a possible D gene is TRBD2 (6 bases). Looked up from germline, CDR1 is SGHTA and CDR2 is FQGNSA. V was clipped by 2 bases and J by 8 bases, with 7 bases between them. CDR3 length equals 12 residues. Full variable domain (outside the CDR3, taken from reference TRBV7-2 and TRBJ2-1): GAGVSQSPSNKVTEKGKDVELRCDPISGHTALYWYRQSLGQGLEFLIYFQGNSAPDKSGLPSDRFSAERTGGSVSTLTIQRTQQEDSAVYLCASSLTSYEQFFGPGTRLTVL.

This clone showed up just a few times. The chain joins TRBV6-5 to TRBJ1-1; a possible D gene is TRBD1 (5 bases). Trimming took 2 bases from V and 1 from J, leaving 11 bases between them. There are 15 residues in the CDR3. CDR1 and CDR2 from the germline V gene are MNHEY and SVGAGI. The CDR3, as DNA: TGTGCCAGCAGTTACCGGGGGGGGACGAACACTGAAGCTTTCTTT. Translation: CASSYRGGTNTEAFF.

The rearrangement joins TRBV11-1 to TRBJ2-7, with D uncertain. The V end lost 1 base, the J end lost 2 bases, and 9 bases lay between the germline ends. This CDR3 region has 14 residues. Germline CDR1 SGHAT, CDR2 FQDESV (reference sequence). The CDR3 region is CASSLGGRAYEQYF. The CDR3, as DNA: TGTGCCAGCAGCTTAGGCGGCAGAGCCTACGAGCAGTACTTC.

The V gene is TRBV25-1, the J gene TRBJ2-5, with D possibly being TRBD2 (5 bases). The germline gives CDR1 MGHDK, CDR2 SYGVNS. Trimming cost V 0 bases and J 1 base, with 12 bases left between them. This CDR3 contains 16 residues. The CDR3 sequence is CASSEYGGPSQETQYF. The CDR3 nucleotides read TGTGCCAGCAGTGAATACGGCGGGCCGTCCCAAGAGACCCAGTACTTC.

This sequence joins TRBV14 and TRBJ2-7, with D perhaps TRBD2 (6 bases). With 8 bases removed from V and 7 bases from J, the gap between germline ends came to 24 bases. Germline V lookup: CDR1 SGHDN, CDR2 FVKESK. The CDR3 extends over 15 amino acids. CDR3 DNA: TGTGCCAGCGCCACCCTAAAGGGGAGGAATCGAGAGCAGTACTTC. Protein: CASATLKGRNREQYF. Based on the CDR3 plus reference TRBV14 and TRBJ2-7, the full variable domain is EAGVTQFPSHSVIEKGQTVTLRCDPISGHDNLYWYRRVMGKEIKFLLHFVKESKQDESGMPNNRFLAERTGGTYSTLKVQPAELEDSGVYFCASATLKGRNREQYFGPGTRLTVT.

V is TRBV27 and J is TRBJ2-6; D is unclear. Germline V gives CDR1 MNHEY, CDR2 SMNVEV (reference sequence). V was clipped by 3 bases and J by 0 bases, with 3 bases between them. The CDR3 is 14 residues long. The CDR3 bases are TGTGCCAGCAGTTTGGCCTCTGGGGCCAACGTCCTGACTTTC. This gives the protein CASSLASGANVLTF. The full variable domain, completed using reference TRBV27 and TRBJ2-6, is EAQVTQNPRYLITVTGKKLTVTCSQNMNHEYMSWYRQDPGLGLRQIYYSMNVEVTDKGDVPEGYKVSRKEKRNFPLILESPSPNQTSLYFCASSLASGANVLTFGAGSRLTVL.

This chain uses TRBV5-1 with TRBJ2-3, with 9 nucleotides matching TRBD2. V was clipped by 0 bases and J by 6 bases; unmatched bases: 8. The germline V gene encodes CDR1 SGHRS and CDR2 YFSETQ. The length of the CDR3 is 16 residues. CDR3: CASSLGLAAPGDTQYF. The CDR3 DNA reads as TGCGCCAGCAGCTTGGGACTAGCGGCTCCTGGGGATACGCAGTATTTT.